Each of the 30 T cell receptor beta chains below was sequenced from the same sample in a study of blood T cells in healthy people across ages. Primers used in a second PCR of roughly 7 to 12 cycles were a sample-barcoded 5' primer and a J-beta primer mix. Via MiXCR, TCRdb re-called the 5' RACE reads, giving one row per CDR3 protein. The sample consists of 1.5 million to 2 million distinct CDR3 sequences, approximately 28% of them appearing once. The sample taken for sequencing was blood. The source is a woman in her 30s in good health.

The CDR3 sequence is CASSSSGPYNEQFF. CDR3 sequence (DNA): TGTGCCAGCAGCTCTAGCGGGCCCTACAATGAGCAGTTCTTC. V is TRBV11-2 and J is TRBJ2-1, with 8 bases aligning to TRBD2. Germline-derived CDR1 and CDR2 are SGHAT and FQNNGV. V was clipped by 4 bases and J by 2 bases; unmatched bases: 1. The CDR3 extends over 14 amino acids.

V usage is TRBV2 and J usage is TRBJ2-7; D unclear. V was cut by 3 bases and J by 6 bases, with 21 bases left in between. The CDR3 is 16 amino acids. Germline CDR1 SNHLY, CDR2 FYNNEI. The CDR3: CASSEMADPSLGEQYF. CDR3 in DNA: TGTGCCAGCAGTGAGATGGCGGACCCCTCATTGGGCGAGCAGTACTTC.

This clonotype was seen more than once but under ten times. Mismatch with germline at one junction end may stem from a read error. V and J are TRBV15 and TRBJ1-6, with D tentatively TRBD1 (5 bases). The CDR3 contains 17 residues. Germline values: CDR1 LNHNV, CDR2 YYDKDF (reference sequence). CDR3 sequence: CAASGGPLGTSYSPLHF. The CDR3 nucleotides read TGTGCCGCCAGCGGTGGACCGCTCGGGACCTCATATTCACCCCTCCACTTT.

This clonotype has just a few counts. The chain carries TRBV12-3 or TRBV12-4 and TRBJ2-1; 10 nucleotides match TRBD2. J lost 8 bases, V lost 2 bases, and 9 bases had no gene match. There are 16 residues in the CDR3. CDR3 nucleotide sequence: TGTGCCAGCAGTTTAAGGCTAGCGGGAGTCTTCGATGAGCAGTTCTTC. Residues: CASSLRLAGVFDEQFF.

The chain is built from TRBV20-1 and TRBJ2-4; D remains ambiguous. This CDR3 is built from 13 residues. Trimming cost V 7 bases and J 0 bases, with 10 bases left between them. CDR1 and CDR2 from the germline V gene are DFQATT and SNEGSKA (reference sequence). The CDR3 coding sequence is TGCAGTGAGGGCGAAATAGCCAAAAACATTCAGTACTTC. Amino acid sequence: CSEGEIAKNIQYF.

In regard to this clonotype: Its ends do not fully match the called genes, so a read error is possible. This chain links TRBV3-1 with TRBJ2-1; a possible D gene is TRBD1 (5 bases). The CDR3 sequence is 11 residues long. CDR1 is LGHDT, CDR2 YNNKEL, per germline (reference sequence). CDR3 DNA: TGTGTCAGCAGCCAAGGGGAAGGGCCGATCTTC. As protein: CVSSQGEGPIF.

This clonotype showed up just a few times. The chain recombines TRBV6-5 with TRBJ2-3; possibly TRBD1 for D (5 bases). This CDR3 region has 18 residues. V dropped 0 bases and J dropped 0 bases, with 16 bases sitting between them. Germline CDR1 is MNHEY and CDR2 is SVGAGI. The CDR3 loop reads CASSYSSPTEPSTDTQYF. Written as DNA, the CDR3 is TGTGCCAGCAGTTACTCTTCCCCGACAGAGCCTAGCACAGATACGCAGTATTTT.

This clonotype was observed a handful of times. The chain links TRBV29-1 to TRBJ1-2, with TRBD1 matching 7 bases. Germline CDR1 and CDR2: SQVTM and ANQGSEA. This CDR3 comprises 11 residues. V was clipped by 7 bases and J by 8 bases; unmatched bases: 7. The CDR3 protein is CSGAGTVGYTF. CDR3 DNA sequence: TGCAGCGGGGCCGGGACAGTCGGCTACACCTTC.

V gene TRBV9 combines with J gene TRBJ2-1, with 8 nucleotides matching TRBD2. V lost 4 bases, J lost 7 bases, and 7 bases stayed unmatched. The CDR3 loop spans 14 amino acids. Germline CDR1 is SGDLS and CDR2 is YYNGEE. CDR3 amino acids: CASSPAGGENEQFF. The CDR3 nucleotides read TGTGCCAGCAGCCCGGCGGGGGGCGAGAATGAGCAGTTCTTC.

The rearrangement links TRBV20-1 to TRBJ2-7; TRBD1 matches 7 bases. Germline loops: CDR1 DFQATT, CDR2 SNEGSKA (reference sequence). The junction had 13 bases not matched to a gene; V was cut back by 6 bases and J by 2 bases. The CDR3 is made up of 15 amino acids. The DNA of the CDR3 is TGCAGTGCCAGAAATACTCGACAGGGAACCTACGAGCAGTACTTC. Its translation is CSARNTRQGTYEQYF.

The chain joins TRBV6-6 to TRBJ2-5, with D tentatively TRBD1 (6 bases). Germline V gene data show CDR1 as MNHNY and CDR2 as SVGAGI (reference sequence). Trimming shortened V by 8 bases and J by 5 bases, and 21 bases separated the two germline ends. The CDR3 has 15 residues. The CDR3 here is CASGPPLRGSETQYF. CDR3 coding DNA: TGTGCCAGCGGGCCTCCACTCAGGGGATCGGAGACCCAGTACTTC.

This chain uses TRBV15 with TRBJ1-4, with 9 nucleotides matching TRBD1. The CDR3 totals 15 residues. The germline gives CDR1 LNHNV, CDR2 YYDKDF (reference sequence). Trimming at V came to 6 bases and at J to 10 bases, leaving 12 bases not matched to a gene. The CDR3 spells CATRPPGQGRIKLFF. The DNA for the CDR3 is TGTGCCACCAGACCCCCGGGACAGGGTCGAATAAAACTGTTTTTT.

This clonotype came up many times. The chain employs TRBV5-1 and TRBJ1-5, with D uncertain. CDR3 length equals 13 residues. Trimming stripped 4 bases from V and 5 bases from J, with 10 bases between. Germline values: CDR1 SGHRS, CDR2 YFSETQ. CDR3 nucleotides: TGCGCCAGCAGCCCGGCCCTGGATCAGCCCCAGCATTTT. Translated, it gives CASSPALDQPQHF.

This clonotype has just a few counts. The chain links TRBV5-1 to TRBJ2-1; D might be TRBD1 (6 bases). The CDR3 spans 14 residues. Germline V lookup: CDR1 SGHRS, CDR2 YFSETQ. The V end lost 4 bases, the J end lost 1 base, and 9 bases lay between the germline ends. This CDR3 reads CASSGGQSYNEQFF. The DNA for the CDR3 is TGCGCCAGCAGCGGGGGACAATCCTACAATGAGCAGTTCTTC.

This clonotype came up a few times. The rearrangement links TRBV21-1 to TRBJ1-2. TRBV21-1 is designated a pseudogene. CDR3 length equals 13 residues. CDR3 sequence reads: CASSKRSSYGYTF. The CDR3 DNA follows: TGTGCCAGCAGCAAAAGGAGTTCCTATGGCTACACCTTC.

The gene calls are TRBV20-1 and TRBJ1-2; D might be TRBD1 (5 bases). The CDR3 runs 13 residues. V lost 0 bases and J lost 8, with 13 bases in between. Per the germline V gene, CDR1 is DFQATT and CDR2 is SNEGSKA (reference sequence). The CDR3 sequence: CSAREAGRTGYTF. CDR3 nucleotides: TGCAGTGCTAGAGAGGCAGGGCGGACGGGCTACACCTTC.

This rearrangement joins TRBV28 to TRBJ1-5, with 11 positions matching TRBD1. The CDR3 is 15 amino acids. Trimming cost V 6 bases and J 3 bases; bases outside gene matches: 4. Germline CDR1 reads MDHEN; CDR2 reads SYDVKM. CDR3 in DNA: TGTGCCAGCAGGAGGACAGGGGGCGCCAATCAGCCCCAGCATTTT. Its protein is CASRRTGGANQPQHF.

This clonotype was seen once. The rearrangement uses TRBV24-1 and TRBJ1-2, with TRBD1 matching 8 bases. The CDR3 is 16 amino acids. V was pared by 3 bases and J by 8 bases, with 13 bases of the junction left unmatched. Looked up from germline, CDR1 is KGHDR and CDR2 is SFDVKD. This chain's CDR3 is CATSDPGQGYGDGYTF. In DNA form, the CDR3 reads TGTGCCACCAGTGATCCCGGACAGGGCTATGGAGACGGCTACACCTTC.

The chain is built from TRBV12-3 or TRBV12-4 and TRBJ1-6, with no clear D. Trimming left V 1 base short and J 7 bases short, with 11 bases between. The CDR3 consists of 15 residues. The CDR3 is CASSLEGTRNSPLHF. The CDR3 bases are TGTGCCAGCAGTTTAGAGGGTACTCGGAATTCACCCCTCCACTTT.

This clonotype was recorded at least ten times. The chain joins TRBV11-2 to TRBJ2-4; TRBD2 is a possible D gene (5 bases). Deletions cut 3 bases from V and 0 bases from J, with 18 bases between. Germline values: CDR1 SGHAT, CDR2 FQNNGV. This CDR3 is built from 18 residues. The CDR3: CASSLGPILEVAKNIQYF. Written as DNA, the CDR3 is TGTGCCAGCAGCTTGGGCCCCATCCTGGAGGTAGCCAAAAACATTCAGTACTTC.

This clonotype was seen only a few times. V usage is TRBV18 and J usage is TRBJ2-7; tentative D call: TRBD1 (6 bases). Germline V gene sequence: CDR1 KGHSH, CDR2 LQKENI. Trimming stripped 1 base from V and 1 base from J, with 11 bases between. The CDR3 has 15 residues. The CDR3 DNA reads TGTGCCAGCTCACCACTTACTGGACAGTCCTACGAGCAGTACTTC. It is translated as CASSPLTGQSYEQYF.

This clonotype came up a few times. A much bigger clone sits one base away, suggesting this may be a read error. The rearrangement joins TRBV12-3 or TRBV12-4 to TRBJ1-2; no firm D call. The length of the CDR3 is 13 residues. The CDR3, as DNA: TGTGCCGGCAGTCCTGTAGCTAACTATGGCTACACCTTC. Residues: CAGSPVANYGYTF.

In this sample, this clonotype turned up many times. V gene TRBV7-2 combines with J gene TRBJ2-7; D gene uncertain. The V end was cut by 5 bases, the J end by 2 bases, with 10 bases between. CDR3 length: 13 residues. CDR1 and CDR2 from the germline V gene are SGHTA and FQGNSA. The CDR3 region has the DNA TGTGCCAGCAGCCGCCGGGTCACCTACGAGCAGTACTTC. It is translated as CASSRRVTYEQYF.

On this clonotype itself: The CDR3 ends on some other residue instead of the conserved phenylalanine or tryptophan, so this is likely a read error. The rearrangement links TRBV5-1 to TRBJ2-1; 8 positions match TRBD2. The germline CDR1 and CDR2 sequences are SGHRS and YFSETQ. This CDR3 is 13 amino acids long. Unmatched junction bases numbered 6, after V lost 4 bases and J lost 9 bases. The CDR3 bases are TGCGCCAGCAGCGGGGGACTAGTCAGTGAGCAGTTCTCC. Amino acids: CASSGGLVSEQFS.

The chain carries TRBV14 and TRBJ2-2, with 8 bases matching TRBD1. The germline V gene has CDR1 SGHDN and CDR2 FVKESK. J gave up 3 bases and V 1 base, and 10 bases lay outside the gene matches. This CDR3 is 18 amino acids long. The CDR3, as DNA: TGTGCCAGCAGCCAAGTGGTCGGACAGGGAGTTTACACCGGGGAGCTGTTTTTT. Protein: CASSQVVGQGVYTGELFF.

There are many counts of this clonotype. CDR3 region: CASSPPEGVDNEQFF. Here the CDR3 DNA reads TGTGCCAGCAGCCCCCCGGAGGGAGTCGACAATGAGCAGTTCTTC. The chain has TRBV7-9 and TRBJ2-1; weak D call: TRBD2 (6 bases). CDR3 length: 15 amino acids. Germline V gene sequence: CDR1 SEHNR, CDR2 FQNEAQ (reference sequence). The germline V and J ends were trimmed by 5 bases and 5 bases, with 16 bases remaining between them.

This clonotype was counted ten times or more. This chain links TRBV12-3 or TRBV12-4 with TRBJ2-1; D is unclear. This CDR3 contains 13 residues. V shed 3 bases and J shed 5 bases, with 8 bases lying between them. The CDR3 sequence is CASSFAGNNEQFF. Written as DNA, the CDR3 is TGTGCCAGCAGTTTCGCCGGTAACAATGAGCAGTTCTTC.

The chain couples TRBV7-2 to TRBJ2-3; 8 bases match TRBD2. Looked up from germline, CDR1 is SGHTA and CDR2 is FQGNSA. CDR3 size: 16 residues. The J segment lost 3 bases and the V segment lost 2 bases, leaving 7 bases of the junction unmatched. Written as DNA, the CDR3 is TGTGCCAGCAGCTTACAGGTGACTAGCGTAACAGATACGCAGTATTTT. Translation gives CASSLQVTSVTDTQYF.

Turning to this clonotype: At one end, the junction sequence differs from germline, possibly due to a read error. CDR3 DNA: TGTGCCAGCAGCCCCGGGAGTACTGGAGATGCGCAGTATTTT. It is translated as CASSPGSTGDAQYF. The V call is TRBV7-2, the J call TRBJ2-3, with D perhaps TRBD2 (6 bases). This CDR3 comprises 14 residues. Germline assignment: CDR1 SGHTA and CDR2 FQGNSA. The whole variable domain, filled in from reference TRBV7-2 and TRBJ2-3, reads GAGVSQSPSNKVTEKGKDVELRCDPISGHTALYWYRQSLGQGLEFLIYFQGNSAPDKSGLPSDRFSAERTGGSVSTLTIQRTQQEDSAVYLCASSPGSTGDAQYFGPGTRLTVL.

This clonotype appeared many times. The chain uses TRBV2 and TRBJ2-1, with D maybe TRBD1 (5 bases). Per the germline V gene, CDR1 is SNHLY and CDR2 is FYNNEI. The V end lost 3 bases, the J end lost 2 bases, and 14 bases lay between the germline ends. This CDR3 has 16 amino acids. For the CDR3, the DNA is TGTGCCAGCAGTGATAGGGGTAGGGGAACCTACAATGAGCAGTTCTTC. Its translation is CASSDRGRGTYNEQFF.